The 18 T cell receptor beta chains reported below all come from one sample, sequenced in a study of CD8 T cells in Susac syndrome. After extraction with the RNeasy kit, 0.5 to 1 ug of the RNA was reverse transcribed using random hexamers. TCRdb reprocessed the immunoSEQ multiplex PCR reads via MiXCR and lists one record per CDR3 protein. The sample shows roughly 100,000 distinct CDR3 sequences, approximately 96% of them seen only once. Material for sequencing was CD8+ T cells from PBMCs. Every receptor here comes from a human donor with Susac syndrome.

The chain carries TRBV9 and TRBJ1-2; D not resolved. Looked up from germline, CDR1 is SGDLS and CDR2 is YYNGEE. The V end was cut by 0 bases, the J end by 0 bases, with 9 bases between. The CDR3 loop spans 15 amino acids. The CDR3 region is CASSVDGNSNYGYTF. As DNA, the CDR3 is TGTGCCAGCAGCGTAGACGGCAACTCTAACTATGGCTACACCTTC.

The chain employs TRBV4-3 and TRBJ1-4, with D possibly being TRBD1 (5 bases). Trimming pared 4 bases from V and 4 bases from J, leaving 13 bases between. From germline, CDR1 is LGHNA and CDR2 YSLEER. This CDR3 contains 15 residues. The CDR3 DNA is TGCGCCAGCAGCCCCAAAAACAGGCTTAATGAAAAACTGTTTTTT. It translates to CASSPKNRLNEKLFF.

This clonotype was counted a single time. Likely a read error: the CDR3 ends without its conserved phenylalanine or tryptophan. The J gene is TRBJ2-6, the V gene TRBV6-1; 7 bases map to TRBD1. This CDR3 spans 16 amino acids. Trimming took 5 bases from V and 2 from J; bases not matched to a gene: 6. Germline V gene sequence: CDR1 MNHNS, CDR2 SASEGT. CDR3 nucleotides: TGTGCCAGCAGTCGTAGACAGGGAACTGGGGCCAACGTCCTGACTTCC. Translating it yields CASSRRQGTGANVLTS.

This clonotype is a singleton in its sample. The rearrangement links TRBV20-1 to TRBJ2-5; 9 bases map to TRBD1. Germline trimming cut 1 base from V and 2 bases from J; bases unmatched to any gene: 5. Germline V gene data show CDR1 as DFQATT and CDR2 as SNEGSKA (reference sequence). The CDR3 length is 15 residues. The CDR3 is CSARAWDREQETQYF. For the CDR3, the DNA is TGCAGTGCTAGAGCTTGGGACAGGGAACAAGAGACCCAGTACTTC.

V is TRBV30 and J is TRBJ2-3, with a tentative D call TRBD2 (5 bases). The CDR3 sequence is 13 residues long. Trimming took off 4 bases at V and 3 bases at J, with 11 bases between the two ends. CDR1 and CDR2 from the germline V gene are GTSNPN and SVGIG (reference sequence). Written as DNA, the CDR3 is TGTGCCTGGAACCTGGGCGGGACAGATACGCAGTATTTT. It is translated as CAWNLGGTDTQYF.

V is TRBV5-1 and J is TRBJ2-3, with 9 bases that match TRBD2. The junction had 5 bases not matched to a gene; V was cut back by 5 bases and J by 4 bases. This CDR3 contains 14 residues. CDR1 is SGHRS, CDR2 YFSETQ, per germline. The CDR3 loop is CASRLSGGSDTQYF. In nucleotides, the CDR3 is TGCGCCAGCAGGCTTAGCGGGGGATCAGATACGCAGTATTTT.

This chain links TRBV4-3 with TRBJ2-4; 7 bases line up with TRBD2. CDR3 length: 17 residues. The germline V gene encodes CDR1 LGHNA and CDR2 YSLEER. V was clipped by 2 bases and J by 9 bases; unmatched bases: 16. CDR3 coding DNA: TGCGCCAGCAGCCAACCCAGATCGGCTAGCGGTGATGGCATTCAGTACTTC. Translation: CASSQPRSASGDGIQYF.

J is TRBJ1-1 and V is TRBV7-9, with TRBD1 identical over 7 bases. Per the germline V gene, CDR1 is SEHNR and CDR2 is FQNEAQ (reference sequence). The V gene end was trimmed by 5 bases and the J gene end by 7 bases; junction bases not matched to a gene: 10. The CDR3 length is 14 residues. The CDR3 DNA sequence: TGTGCCAGCAGCCTTAACCAGGGGGACTTTGAAGCTTTCTTT. It codes for CASSLNQGDFEAFF.

The gene calls are TRBV5-1 and TRBJ2-5; D is ambiguous. V lost 5 bases to trimming and J lost 1 base, with 18 bases between them. Per the germline V gene, CDR1 is SGHRS and CDR2 is YFSETQ. The CDR3 is 16 amino acids. CDR3 nucleotides: TGCGCCAGCAGGGGGATCAGCCCTATGTCCCAAGAGACCCAGTACTTC. Translation gives CASRGISPMSQETQYF.

The V gene is TRBV10-3, the J gene TRBJ1-2; possible D gene TRBD1, 6 bases. This CDR3 region has 14 residues. Germline loops: CDR1 ENHRY, CDR2 SYGVKD. V lost 3 bases and J 8 bases, leaving 16 bases between the germline ends. CDR3 nucleotide sequence: TGTGCCATCAGTGACGGGGGCTCACGGGGAGGCTACACCTTC. Translation: CAISDGGSRGGYTF.

The chain combines TRBV19 with TRBJ2-1, with D possibly TRBD1 on 6 matching bases. Germline CDR1 is LNHDA and CDR2 is SQIVND (reference sequence). The CDR3 spans 11 residues. Trimming pared 8 bases from V and 9 bases from J, leaving 11 bases between. The CDR3 loop reads CASRQGPEQFF. The CDR3 DNA follows: TGTGCCAGTCGGCAGGGGCCTGAGCAGTTCTTC.

The table lists this clonotype with a count of one. V is TRBV14 and J is TRBJ1-2; D gene unclear. V lost 2 bases, J lost 7 bases, and 11 bases lay in between. This CDR3 region has 13 residues. Per the germline V gene, CDR1 is SGHDN and CDR2 is FVKESK. CDR3 loop: CASSQLGFRGYTF. Written as DNA, the CDR3 is TGTGCCAGCAGCCAATTAGGTTTCCGTGGCTACACCTTC.

The V gene is TRBV9, the J gene TRBJ2-2; 8 nucleotides agree with TRBD1. V dropped 2 bases and J dropped 3; count of bases not matched to a gene: 6. CDR3 length equals 16 residues. Germline CDR1 is SGDLS and CDR2 is YYNGEE. The CDR3 spells CASSVLPGQDTGELFF. The CDR3 DNA is TGTGCCAGCAGCGTTCTGCCGGGACAGGACACCGGGGAGCTGTTTTTT.

The rearrangement uses TRBV5-1 and TRBJ1-1, with 9 positions matching TRBD1. V lost 6 bases and J lost 4; bases outside the gene matches: 7. CDR3 size: 14 residues. Germline V gene sequence: CDR1 SGHRS, CDR2 YFSETQ. The CDR3 region has the DNA TGCGCCAGCACTAGGGGGACAGGGCGCACTGAAGCTTTCTTT. Its translation: CASTRGTGRTEAFF.

This chain uses TRBV5-6 with TRBJ1-5, with D perhaps TRBD1 (5 bases). CDR1 is SGHDT, CDR2 YYEEEE, per germline. Trimming removed 3 bases from V and 6 bases from J, with 10 bases in between. The CDR3 runs to 13 residues. As DNA, the CDR3 is TGTGCCAGCAGCTCGTCCGGGGCTCAGCCCCAGCATTTT. Translated, it gives CASSSSGAQPQHF.

V and J are TRBV7-9 and TRBJ2-7, with 9 bases lining up with TRBD1. Per germline, CDR1 SEHNR and CDR2 FQNEAQ (reference sequence). Trimming removed 3 bases from V and 6 bases from J; junction bases left unmatched: 9. This CDR3 is 15 amino acids long. The CDR3 coding sequence is TGTGCCAGCAGCTTTCCGGGACAGGGACCCCTCGAGCAGTACTTC. Translating it yields CASSFPGQGPLEQYF.

V usage is TRBV27 and J usage is TRBJ2-4, with D uncertain. V lost 3 bases and J 9 bases, leaving 6 bases between the germline ends. The CDR3 runs 11 residues. Germline-derived CDR1 and CDR2 are MNHEY and SMNVEV (reference sequence). The CDR3 loop reads CASSFLGIQYF. The CDR3 DNA reads TGTGCCAGCAGTTTTCTGGGCATTCAGTACTTC.

V and J are TRBV20-1 and TRBJ1-2; TRBD1 matches at 9 bases. Germline V CDR1 and CDR2: DFQATT, SNEGSKA (reference sequence). This CDR3 is 13 amino acids long. The ends lost 5 bases at V and 8 bases at J; junction bases unmatched: 9. The CDR3 DNA sequence: TGCAGTGCTTATCCGGGACAGGGAAAAGGCTACACCTTC. This sequence encodes CSAYPGQGKGYTF.